Listed below are T cell receptor beta chains from one sample, sequenced in a study of blood T cell repertoires in COVID-19. Sequencing used immunoSEQ multiplex PCR; TCRdb keeps in-frame clones, though not all of them. The repertoire includes roughly 200,000 clones, around 84% of them detected once, and 18% sits in the top ten. Sequencing used PBMCs or T cells enriched from blood (not recorded which). These receptors originate from a man aged 35 to 55 who had recovered from COVID-19. The CDR3 runs from the conserved cysteine through the conserved F or W. A D gene is named only where the DNA matches it firmly. Clone size appears in some rows only: once, few, many, or a class for an expanded clone.

TRBJ2-1 | . | TRBV19 | . | TGTGCCAGTACCTATAATGAAGAGCAGTTCTTC | CASTYNEEQFF
TRBJ1-3 | few | TRBV3-1/TRBV3-2 | . | TGTGCCAGCAGCCAAGATCTGGGCCCTGGAAACACCATATATTTT | CASSQDLGPGNTIYF
TRBJ2-7 | . | TRBV20-1 | . | TGCAGTGCTAGTATTACAGGGAGCTCCTACGAGCAGTACTTC | CSASITGSSYEQYF
TRBJ2-3 | . | TRBV24-1 | . | TGTGCCACCAGTATAACTAGTCTCGCAGATACGCAGTATTTT | CATSITSLADTQYF
TRBJ1-3 | once | TRBV9 | . | TGTGCCAGCAGCCCATCAACAGGCCGGGGGTCTGGAAACACCATATATTTT | CASSPSTGRGSGNTIYF
TRBJ1-1 | . | TRBV3-1/TRBV3-2 | . | TGTGCCAGCAGCCAAGCAGGGGTCACTGAAGCTTTCTTT | CASSQAGVTEAFF
TRBJ1-1 | few | TRBV5-6 | . | TGTGCCAGCAGCTTGGGGAGCGGTGAAGCTTTCTTT | CASSLGSGEAFF
TRBJ1-1 | . | TRBV6-5 | . | TGTGCCAGCAGTTACGGATCTGGGGGGGGCACTGAAGCTTTCTTT | CASSYGSGGGTEAFF
TRBJ1-1 | . | TRBV5-1 | . | TGCGCCAGCAGCTTGGCCGGGACACCTCCTGAAGCTTTCTTT | CASSLAGTPPEAFF
TRBJ2-3 | . | TRBV5-4 | TRBD2 | TGTGCCAGCAGCTCCGGACTAGCGGGAGGGCCTACAGATACGCAGTATTTT | CASSSGLAGGPTDTQYF
TRBJ2-1 | . | TRBV6-5 | . | TGTGCCAGCAGTTACTCTGGGGGGACCTACAATGAGCAGTTCTTC | CASSYSGGTYNEQFF
TRBJ1-6 | . | TRBV10-3 | TRBD1 | TGTGCCATCAGTGTTTCAGGGACAGGTGGTAATTCACCCCTCCACTTT | CAISVSGTGGNSPLHF
TRBJ1-1 | . | TRBV19 | . | TGTGCCAGTAGTTATGCAGGGCCGAACACTGAAGCTTTCTTT | CASSYAGPNTEAFF
TRBJ2-1 | . | TRBV11-2 | TRBD1 | TGTGCCAGCAGCTTCGACAGGGCCTACAATGAGCAGTTCTTC | CASSFDRAYNEQFF
TRBJ1-2 | . | TRBV3-1/TRBV3-2 | . | TGTGCCAGCAGCCAAGACGAGGTAAACTATGGCTACACCTTC | CASSQDEVNYGYTF
TRBJ2-1 | . | TRBV18 | . | TGTGCCAGCTCACCGTCGGACAGCCGGTGGCAGTTCTTC | CASSPSDSRWQFF
TRBJ2-3 | . | TRBV6-5 | . | TGTGCCAGCAGTTACTTAGACTCAGATACGCAGTATTTT | CASSYLDSDTQYF
TRBJ2-7 | . | TRBV6-5 | TRBD1 | TGTGCCAGCAGCCAGACAGGGGGCTACGAGCAGTACTTC | CASSQTGGYEQYF
TRBJ2-3 | . | TRBV12-5 | . | TGTGCTAGTGGTTTAACCGGGAGCTGGGAAGATACGCAGTATTTT | CASGLTGSWEDTQYF
TRBJ2-1 | . | TRBV9 | TRBD2 | TGTGCCAGCAGCGTAGTCGGGAGGGTTTCCTACAATGAGCAGTTCTTC | CASSVVGRVSYNEQFF
TRBJ1-2 | . | TRBV7-8 | . | TGTGCCAGCAGCTTAGTGGGGGGTGGCTATGGCTACACCTTC | CASSLVGGGYGYTF
TRBJ2-7 | . | TRBV4-2 | TRBD2 | TGTGCCAGCAGCCAAGATGCGGGACTAGCGGGAGGGGCCTACGAGCAGTACTTC | CASSQDAGLAGGAYEQYF
TRBJ2-5 | . | TRBV19 | . | TGTGCTACTTCCCCGGACTGGGAGACCCAGTACTTC | CATSPDWETQYF
TRBJ1-1 | . | TRBV7-9 | . | TGTGCCAGCAGCCACCGGACGGATGGGGCCGAAGCTTTCTTT | CASSHRTDGAEAFF
TRBJ1-1 | few | TRBV5-1 | TRBD1 | TGCGCCAGCAGCTTACAGGACAGGGGCACTGAAGCTTTCTTT | CASSLQDRGTEAFF
TRBJ1-1 | . | TRBV13 | TRBD1 | TGTGCCAGCAGCCTGGATTGGGGGACAGGCGCAATGAACACTGAAGCTTTCTTT | CASSLDWGTGAMNTEAFF
TRBJ1-5 | . | TRBV6-2/TRBV6-3 | . | TGTGCCAGCAGCTCACTAGAAAGCAATCAGCCCCAGCATTTT | CASSSLESNQPQHF